A selection of T cell receptor beta chains follows, all from one sample in a study of cytomegalovirus exposure and HLA in healthy donors. TCRdb keeps only in-frame clones here, not all; method: immunoSEQ multiplex PCR. The repertoire has approximately 75,000 clones, 74% of them found once; the top ten carry roughly 10%. Sample: PBMCs. The receptors originated from a woman in her sixties in good health and CMV-seropositive. Both conserved end residues are part of each CDR3. A D gene is named only where the DNA matches it firmly. Size values are once, few and many counts, or a class for expanded clones, and some rows have none.

>TRBJ2-5|TRBV30|TRBD1|once
CAWMDRLGTQYF
TGTGCCTGGATGGACAGGTTAGGGACCCAGTACTTC
>TRBJ2-1|TRBV7-3|TRBD1|-
CASSLGQGYYNEQFF
TGTGCCAGCAGCCTCGGACAGGGATACTACAATGAGCAGTTCTTC
>TRBJ1-1|TRBV5-1|TRBD1|-
CASSFTGGTEAFF
TGCGCCAGCAGCTTTACAGGGGGCACTGAAGCTTTCTTT
>TRBJ1-2|TRBV5-1|-|-
CASRGDSLSYGYTF
TGCGCCAGCAGGGGGGACTCCCTTAGCTATGGCTACACCTTC
>TRBJ1-1|TRBV5-1|TRBD1|-
CASKLGTANTEAFF
TGCGCCAGCAAACTCGGGACAGCTAACACTGAAGCTTTCTTT
>TRBJ1-1|TRBV4-1|TRBD1|few
CASSHTTGSNTEAFF
TGCGCCAGCAGCCACACGACAGGGTCGAACACTGAAGCTTTCTTT
>TRBJ2-3|TRBV4-1|-|-
CASSQDRRGREDTQYF
TGCGCCAGCAGCCAAGATCGGCGGGGGCGAGAAGATACGCAGTATTTT
>TRBJ2-1|TRBV19|TRBD1|-
CASRKGQGANEQFF
TGTGCCAGTAGAAAGGGACAGGGGGCAAATGAGCAGTTCTTC
>TRBJ1-1|TRBV5-5|TRBD1|few
CASSRGQDWTEAFF
TGTGCCAGCAGCCGCGGACAGGATTGGACTGAAGCTTTCTTT
>TRBJ1-1|TRBV2|-|many
CASGQMNTEAFF
TGTGCCAGCGGACAGATGAACACTGAAGCTTTCTTT
>TRBJ2-7|TRBV2|TRBD1|-
CASTGTGRGPVYEQYF
TGTGCCAGCACCGGGACAGGCCGAGGACCCGTCTACGAGCAGTACTTC
>TRBJ1-5|TRBV7-8|-|-
CASSLSRGPQHF
TGTGCCAGCAGCCTCTCCCGCGGGCCCCAGCATTTT
>TRBJ2-1|TRBV10-3|TRBD2|once
CAITRTSGSRSYNEQFF
TGTGCCATCACCCGGACTAGCGGGTCGCGATCCTACAATGAGCAGTTCTTC
>TRBJ1-1|TRBV7-9|-|-
CASSFRRGADTEAFF
TGTGCCAGCAGCTTCCGGCGGGGGGCGGACACTGAAGCTTTCTTT
>TRBJ2-1|TRBV4-2|TRBD2|-
CASSQEGGGASYNEQFF
TGTGCCAGCAGCCAAGAGGGCGGGGGGGCCTCCTACAATGAGCAGTTCTTC
>TRBJ2-1|TRBV16|TRBD1|-
CASSQYGTGNEQFF
TGTGCCAGCAGCCAATATGGGACAGGCAATGAGCAGTTCTTC